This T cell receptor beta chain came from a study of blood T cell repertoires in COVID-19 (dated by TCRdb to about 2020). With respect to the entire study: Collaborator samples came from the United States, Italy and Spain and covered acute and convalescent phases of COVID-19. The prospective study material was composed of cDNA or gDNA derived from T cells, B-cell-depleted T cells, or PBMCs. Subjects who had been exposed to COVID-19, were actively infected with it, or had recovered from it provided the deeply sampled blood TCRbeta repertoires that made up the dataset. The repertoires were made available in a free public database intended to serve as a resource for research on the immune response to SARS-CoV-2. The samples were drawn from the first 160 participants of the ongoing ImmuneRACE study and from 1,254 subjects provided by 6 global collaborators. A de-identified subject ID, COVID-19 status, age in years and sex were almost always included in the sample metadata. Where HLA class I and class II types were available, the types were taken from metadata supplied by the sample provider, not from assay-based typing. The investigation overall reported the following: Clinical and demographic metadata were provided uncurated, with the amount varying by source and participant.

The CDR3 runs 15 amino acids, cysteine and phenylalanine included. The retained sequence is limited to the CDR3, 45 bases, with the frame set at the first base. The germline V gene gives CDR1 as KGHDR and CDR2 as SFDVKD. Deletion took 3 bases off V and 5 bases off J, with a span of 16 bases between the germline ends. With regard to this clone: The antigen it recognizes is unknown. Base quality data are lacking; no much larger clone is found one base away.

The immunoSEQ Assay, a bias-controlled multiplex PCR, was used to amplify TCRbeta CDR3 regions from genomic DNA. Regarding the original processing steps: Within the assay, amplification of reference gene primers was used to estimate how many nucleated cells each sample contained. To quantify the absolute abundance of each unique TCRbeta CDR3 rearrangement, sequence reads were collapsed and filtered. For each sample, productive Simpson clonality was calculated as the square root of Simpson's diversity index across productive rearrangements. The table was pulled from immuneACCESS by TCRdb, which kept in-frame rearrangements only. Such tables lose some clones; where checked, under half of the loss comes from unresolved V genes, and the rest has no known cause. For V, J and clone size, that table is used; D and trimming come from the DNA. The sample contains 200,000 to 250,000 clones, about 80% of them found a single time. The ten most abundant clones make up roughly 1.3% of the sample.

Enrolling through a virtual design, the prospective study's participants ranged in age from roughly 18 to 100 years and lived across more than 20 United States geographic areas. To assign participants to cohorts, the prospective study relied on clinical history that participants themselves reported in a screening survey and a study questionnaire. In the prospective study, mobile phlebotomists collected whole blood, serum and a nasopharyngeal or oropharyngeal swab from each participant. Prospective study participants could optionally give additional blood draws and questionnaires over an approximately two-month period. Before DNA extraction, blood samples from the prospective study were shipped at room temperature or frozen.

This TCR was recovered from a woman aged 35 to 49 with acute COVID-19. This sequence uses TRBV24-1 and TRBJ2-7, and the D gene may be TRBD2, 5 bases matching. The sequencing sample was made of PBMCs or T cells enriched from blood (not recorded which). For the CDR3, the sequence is CATSDPPRGFHEQYF. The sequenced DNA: TGTGCCACCAGTGATCCGCCTCGAGGGTTCCACGAGCAGTACTTC.